The source of this T cell receptor (beta chain) is a study of cytomegalovirus exposure and HLA in healthy donors. TCRdb's table, derived via immunoSEQ multiplex PCR, lists solely in-frame clones and lacks some. The data hold some 150,000 clones, with just over 85% observed a single time. Trimming removed 2 bases from V and 15 bases from J; junction bases left unmatched: 5. Germline values: CDR1 DFQATT, CDR2 SNEGSKA (reference sequence). This CDR3 region has 11 residues. This chain connects TRBV20-1 to TRBJ2-1, with 9 bases aligning to TRBD2. Sequenced input: PBMCs. The TCR originated in a woman between 18 and 30 years old in good health and CMV-seropositive. CDR3 loop: CSARTRGGGFF. The CDR3 DNA sequence: TGCAGTGCTAGAACGCGGGGGGGCGGGTTCTTC.